What follows describes a single TCR beta chain. Additional DNA sequences in this sample encode the identical CDR3. The table came from immunoSEQ multiplex PCR; TCRdb's copy has only in-frame clones and leaves some out. The sample shows tens of thousands of clones, around three quarters of them seen only once. This sample stems from a study of radiation and T cells in renal cell carcinoma. Whole-study context: Nephrectomy followed 15 Gy stereotactic body radiation by 4 weeks.

Time point defined: blood 2 weeks post-SBRT. As for treatment: 15 Gy SBRT to primary tumor, nephrectomy 4 weeks later. The tumor was a clear cell renal cell carcinoma. V lost 0 bases and J lost 1, with 7 bases in between. The germline gives CDR1 SGHRS, CDR2 YFSETQ. This CDR3 has 14 amino acids. The receptor was derived from a man aged 55 to 70 with renal cell carcinoma. This chain joins TRBV5-1 and TRBJ2-5, with D unresolved. The specimen comprised blood, sampled from a patient whose treatment included radiotherapy and nephrectomy. CDR3 protein: CASSLAGSQETQYF. The CDR3 nucleotides read TGCGCCAGCAGCTTGGCCGGAAGCCAAGAGACCCAGTACTTC.